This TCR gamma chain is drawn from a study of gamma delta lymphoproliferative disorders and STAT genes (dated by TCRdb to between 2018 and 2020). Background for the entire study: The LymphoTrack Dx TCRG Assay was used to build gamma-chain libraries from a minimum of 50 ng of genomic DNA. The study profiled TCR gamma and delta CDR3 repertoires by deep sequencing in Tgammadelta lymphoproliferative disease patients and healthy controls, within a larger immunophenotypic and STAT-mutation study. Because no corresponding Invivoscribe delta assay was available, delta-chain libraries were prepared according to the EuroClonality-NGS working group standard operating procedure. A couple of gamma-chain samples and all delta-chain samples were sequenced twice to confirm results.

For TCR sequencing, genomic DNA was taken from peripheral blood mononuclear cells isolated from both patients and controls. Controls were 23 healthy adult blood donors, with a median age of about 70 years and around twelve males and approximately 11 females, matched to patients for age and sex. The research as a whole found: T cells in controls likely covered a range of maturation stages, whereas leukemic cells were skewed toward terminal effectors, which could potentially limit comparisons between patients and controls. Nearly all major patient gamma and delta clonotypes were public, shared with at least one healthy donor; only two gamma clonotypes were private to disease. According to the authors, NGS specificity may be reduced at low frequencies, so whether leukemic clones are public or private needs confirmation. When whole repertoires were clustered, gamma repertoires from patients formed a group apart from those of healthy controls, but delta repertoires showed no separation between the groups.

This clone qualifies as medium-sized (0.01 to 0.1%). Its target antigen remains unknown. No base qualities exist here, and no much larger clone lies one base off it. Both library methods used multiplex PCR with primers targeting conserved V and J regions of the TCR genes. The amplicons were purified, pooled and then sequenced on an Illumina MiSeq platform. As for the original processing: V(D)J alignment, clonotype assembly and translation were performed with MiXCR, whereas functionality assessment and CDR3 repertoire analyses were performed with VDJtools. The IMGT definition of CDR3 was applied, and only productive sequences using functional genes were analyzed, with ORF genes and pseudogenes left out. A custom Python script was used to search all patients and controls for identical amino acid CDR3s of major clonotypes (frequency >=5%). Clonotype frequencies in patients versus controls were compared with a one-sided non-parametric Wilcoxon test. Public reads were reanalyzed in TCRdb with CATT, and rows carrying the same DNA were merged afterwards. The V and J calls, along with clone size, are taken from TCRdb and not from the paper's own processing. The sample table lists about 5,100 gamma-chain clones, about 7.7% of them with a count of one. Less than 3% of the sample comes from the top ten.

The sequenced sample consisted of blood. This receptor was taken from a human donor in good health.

The DNA sequence is TGTGCCACCTGGGATGGCGGGGGCAAATTTGATTATAAGAAACTCTTT. Its protein reads: CATWDGGGKFDYKKLF. This chain joins TRGV4 to TRGJ1 or TRGJ2. Assignment of the J gene here rests on matching the DNA to germline, because TCRdb gives none. CDR1 and CDR2, looked up from the germline V gene, are EGSTGY and YDSYTSSV. The CDR3 runs 16 amino acids, cysteine and phenylalanine included. Only the CDR3 part of the read is kept: 48 bases, read in frame from the first base. Trimming takes 1 base off V and 5 bases off J; junction bases not matched to a gene: 14.